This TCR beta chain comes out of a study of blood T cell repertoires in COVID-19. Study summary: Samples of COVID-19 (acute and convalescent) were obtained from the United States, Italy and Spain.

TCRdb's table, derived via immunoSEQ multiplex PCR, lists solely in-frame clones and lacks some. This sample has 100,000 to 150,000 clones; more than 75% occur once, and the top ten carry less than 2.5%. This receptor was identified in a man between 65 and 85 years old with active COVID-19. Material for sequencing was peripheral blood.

The CDR3 protein is CASSRGDFSYEQYF. The CDR3, as DNA: TGTGCCAGTAGTAGGGGAGACTTCTCCTACGAGCAGTACTTC. The chain has TRBV19 and TRBJ2-7, with D perhaps matching TRBD2 (5 bases). The CDR3 spans 14 residues. The V gene lost 4 bases and the J gene lost 0 bases, with 10 bases spanning the gap. Germline V gives CDR1 LNHDA, CDR2 SQIVND (reference sequence).